This T cell receptor (beta chain) was identified in a study of a mutant IDH1 vaccine in newly diagnosed glioma. Sequenced by immunoSEQ multiplex PCR; TCRdb stores in-frame clones only, minus some. The sample carries tens of thousands of clones, more than 75% recorded once. Time point in this sample: week 35, safety follow-up. In every dose of vaccine, 300 ug of mutant IDH1 20-mer peptide was given alongside topical imiquimod. V was pared by 3 bases and J by 1 base, with 13 bases between. The CDR3 sequence is 16 residues long. Germline-derived CDR1 and CDR2 are SEHNR and FQNEAQ (reference sequence). This clone has only a few counts. Its antigen is undetermined.

The chain couples TRBV7-9 to TRBJ1-5; no clear D gene. The sequencing used PBMCs, collected from a glioma patient whose treatment included an IDH1 peptide vaccine. The sequence derives from a woman in her thirties or forties with glioma. CDR3 nucleotide sequence: TGTGCCAGCAGCTTTTCCCAGGATGGGAGCAATCAGCCCCAGCATTTT. It codes for CASSFSQDGSNQPQHF.